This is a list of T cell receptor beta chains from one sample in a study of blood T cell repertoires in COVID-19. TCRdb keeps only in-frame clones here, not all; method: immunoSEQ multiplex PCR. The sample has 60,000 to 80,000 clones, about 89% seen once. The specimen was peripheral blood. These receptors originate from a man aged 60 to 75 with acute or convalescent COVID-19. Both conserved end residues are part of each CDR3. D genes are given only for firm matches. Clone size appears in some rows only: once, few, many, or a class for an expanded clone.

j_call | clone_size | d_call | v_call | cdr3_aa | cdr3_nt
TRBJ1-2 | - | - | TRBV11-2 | CASSLYSAANYGYTF | TGTGCCAGCAGCCTCTACTCGGCGGCTAACTATGGCTACACCTTC
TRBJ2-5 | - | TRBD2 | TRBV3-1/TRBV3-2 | CASSHLLAGDKKETQYF | TGTGCCAGCAGCCACCTTCTAGCGGGAGACAAGAAAGAGACCCAGTACTTC
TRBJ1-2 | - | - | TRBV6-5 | CASSQPGGSYGYTF | TGTGCCAGCAGTCAGCCCGGGGGAAGCTATGGCTACACCTTC
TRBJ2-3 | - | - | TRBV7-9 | CASSLAGGVADTQYF | TGTGCCAGCAGCTTAGCAGGTGGTGTAGCGGATACGCAGTATTTT
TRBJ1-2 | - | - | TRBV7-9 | CASSLQGNYGYTF | TGTGCCAGCAGCTTACAGGGGAACTATGGCTACACCTTC
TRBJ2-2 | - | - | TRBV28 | CASSFMNRNTGELFF | TGTGCCAGCAGTTTTATGAACAGGAACACCGGGGAGCTGTTTTTT
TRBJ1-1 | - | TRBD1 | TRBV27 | CASRQGALSNEAFF | TGTGCCAGCAGACAGGGGGCGCTTTCGAATGAAGCTTTCTTT
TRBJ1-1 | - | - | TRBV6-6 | CASIWREPTEAFF | TGTGCCAGCATTTGGCGGGAGCCCACTGAAGCTTTCTTT
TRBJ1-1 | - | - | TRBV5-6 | CASSLVTGAEAFF | TGTGCCAGCAGCTTGGTGACAGGAGCTGAAGCTTTCTTT
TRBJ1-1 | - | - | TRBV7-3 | CASSPNVLAENTEAFF | TGTGCCAGCAGCCCAAACGTCCTCGCGGAGAACACTGAAGCTTTCTTT
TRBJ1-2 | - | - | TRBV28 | CASSLQGWGGYTF | TGTGCCAGCAGTTTACAGGGTTGGGGCGGCTACACCTTC
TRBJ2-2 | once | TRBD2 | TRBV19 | CASSPHPGLAGVHTGELFF | TGTGCCAGTAGTCCACACCCGGGATTAGCGGGAGTTCACACCGGGGAGCTGTTTTTT
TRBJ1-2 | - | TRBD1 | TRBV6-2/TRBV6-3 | CASSYSTAWTGDFNYGYTF | TGTGCCAGCAGTTACTCGACCGCCTGGACAGGGGACTTTAACTATGGCTACACCTTC
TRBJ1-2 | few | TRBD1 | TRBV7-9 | CASSLSTGEEYYYGYTF | TGTGCCAGCAGCTTAAGTACAGGGGAGGAATACTACTATGGCTACACCTTC
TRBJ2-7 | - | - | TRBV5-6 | CASSLATGLATYEQYF | TGTGCCAGCAGCTTGGCGACAGGCCTTGCGACCTACGAGCAGTACTTC
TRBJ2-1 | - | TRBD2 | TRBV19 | CASSIGTTHNEQFF | TGTGCCAGTAGTATCGGGACTACCCACAATGAGCAGTTCTTC
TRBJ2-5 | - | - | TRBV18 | CASSDRRVQETQYF | TGTGCCAGCTCAGATCGACGGGTACAAGAGACCCAGTACTTC
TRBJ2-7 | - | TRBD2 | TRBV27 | CASSNPGLGTYEQYF | TGTGCCAGCAGTAACCCGGGACTAGGAACCTACGAGCAGTACTTC
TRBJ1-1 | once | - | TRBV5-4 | CASRAQGGTEAFF | TGTGCCAGCAGGGCGCAGGGCGGCACTGAAGCTTTCTTT
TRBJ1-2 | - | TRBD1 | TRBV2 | CARTGGVNYGYTF | TGTGCCAGAACAGGGGGCGTTAACTATGGCTACACCTTC
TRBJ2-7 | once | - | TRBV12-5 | CASGLVSLREYGEQYF | TGTGCTAGTGGTTTGGTATCTCTGAGGGAATACGGGGAGCAGTACTTC
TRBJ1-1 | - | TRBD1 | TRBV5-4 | CASSLEGRGQGSTEAFF | TGTGCCAGCAGCTTGGAGGGCAGGGGGCAGGGGAGCACTGAAGCTTTCTTT
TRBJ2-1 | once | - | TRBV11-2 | CASSLLAFSYNEQFF | TGTGCCAGCAGCTTATTAGCGTTTTCCTACAATGAGCAGTTCTTC
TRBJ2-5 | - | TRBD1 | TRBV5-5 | CASSLTGQGIEETQYF | TGTGCCAGCAGCTTGACAGGACAGGGAATCGAAGAGACCCAGTACTTC
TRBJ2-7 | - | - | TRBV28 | CASSLTGFREQYF | TGTGCCAGCAGTTTAACAGGTTTTCGCGAGCAGTACTTC
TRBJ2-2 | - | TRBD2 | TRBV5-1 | CASSLFSGTNTGELFF | TGCGCCAGCAGCTTATTTAGCGGGACGAACACCGGGGAGCTGTTTTTT
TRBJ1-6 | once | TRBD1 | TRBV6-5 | CASSYSTGSNNSPLHF | TGTGCCAGCAGTTACTCGACAGGGTCAAATAATTCACCCCTCCACTTT
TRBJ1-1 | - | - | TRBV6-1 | CASSEARGGNTEAFF | TGTGCCAGCAGTGAAGCGCGAGGGGGTAACACTGAAGCTTTCTTT
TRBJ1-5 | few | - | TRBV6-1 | CASSDRANQPQHF | TGTGCCAGCAGTGACAGGGCGAATCAGCCCCAGCATTTT
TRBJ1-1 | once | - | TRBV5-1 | CASSLQGMYTEAFF | TGCGCCAGCAGCTTACAGGGAATGTACACTGAAGCTTTCTTT
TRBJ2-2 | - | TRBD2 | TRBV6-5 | CASSYGTSSGELFF | TGTGCCAGCAGTTACGGGACTAGTTCTGGGGAGCTGTTTTTT
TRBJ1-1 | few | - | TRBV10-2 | CASSEGDTEAFF | TGCGCCAGCAGTGAAGGGGACACTGAAGCTTTCTTT
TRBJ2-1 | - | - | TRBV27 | CASKNRRGEQFF | TGTGCCAGCAAAAACCGCAGGGGTGAGCAGTTCTTC
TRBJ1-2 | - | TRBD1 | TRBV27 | CASSKYTGQGAGRGYTF | TGTGCCAGCTCAAAGTATACGGGACAGGGGGCCGGACGCGGCTACACCTTC
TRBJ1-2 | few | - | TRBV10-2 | CATTDLTLYGYTF | TGCGCCACCACAGACCTAACCCTCTATGGCTACACCTTC
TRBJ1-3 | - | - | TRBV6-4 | CASSNREPSGNTIYF | TGTGCCAGCAGCAACAGGGAACCCTCTGGAAACACCATATATTTT
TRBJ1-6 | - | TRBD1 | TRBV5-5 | CASSLTGGVYNSPLHF | TGTGCCAGCAGCTTGACAGGGGGAGTCTATAATTCACCCCTCCACTTT
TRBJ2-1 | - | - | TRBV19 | CASSIALQGDEQFF | TGTGCCAGTAGTATAGCGTTACAGGGCGATGAGCAGTTCTTC
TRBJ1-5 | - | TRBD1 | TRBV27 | CASSNQGVQGQPQHF | TGTGCCAGCTCTAACCAGGGGGTACAAGGTCAGCCCCAGCATTTT
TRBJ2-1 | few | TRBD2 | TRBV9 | CASSARTVAGTSGRFPNEQFF | TGTGCCAGCAGCGCCCGTACCGTAGCGGGGACTAGCGGGAGATTCCCCAATGAGCAGTTCTTC
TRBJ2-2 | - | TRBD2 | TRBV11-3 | CASSLVTSGRAVELFF | TGTGCCAGCAGCTTAGTGACTAGCGGGAGGGCCGTGGAGCTGTTTTTT
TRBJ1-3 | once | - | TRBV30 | CAWSKGAGNTIYF | TGTGCCTGGAGCAAAGGGGCTGGAAACACCATATATTTT
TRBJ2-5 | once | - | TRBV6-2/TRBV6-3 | CASSYGGETQYF | TGTGCCAGCAGTTACGGGGGGGAGACCCAGTACTTC
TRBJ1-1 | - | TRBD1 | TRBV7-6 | CASSKGDREATEAFF | TGTGCCAGCAGCAAGGGGGACAGGGAGGCCACTGAAGCTTTCTTT
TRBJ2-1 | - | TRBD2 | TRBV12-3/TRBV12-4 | CAIGLAGFYEQFF | TGTGCGATCGGACTAGCGGGATTTTATGAGCAGTTCTTC
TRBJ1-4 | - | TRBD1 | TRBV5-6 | CASSLGGGEGVEKLFF | TGTGCCAGCAGCTTGGGAGGGGGCGAGGGCGTCGAAAAACTGTTTTTT
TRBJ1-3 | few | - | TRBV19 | CASSVGALGHSGNTIYF | TGTGCCAGTAGTGTGGGGGCCCTCGGACACTCTGGAAACACCATATATTTT